Detailed here is one T cell receptor (beta chain). The source of the sample is a study of blood T cell repertoires in COVID-19. About the research overall: T cells, B-cell-depleted T cells, or PBMCs provided the cDNA or gDNA that served as material.

Original methodology: By means of reference gene primer amplification, nucleated cell counts were estimated. This table comes from immunoSEQ multiplex PCR, and its TCRdb copy is limited to in-frame clones, with some not included. That table supplies the V and J calls and clone size; D and trimming were determined from the DNA. The sample holds about 300,000 clones, around 82% seen once. Germline V lookup: CDR1 GTSNPN, CDR2 SVGIG (reference sequence). V dropped 4 bases and J dropped 4 bases, with 7 bases sitting between them. The CDR3 covers 11 residues. The chain joins TRBV30 to TRBJ2-5; D might be TRBD1 (6 bases). The source material was peripheral blood. The sequence came from a woman between 45 and 65 years old with acute or convalescent COVID-19. CDR3 sequence (DNA): TGTGCCTGGACAGGGGCAGAGACCCAGTACTTC. It is translated as CAWTGAETQYF.